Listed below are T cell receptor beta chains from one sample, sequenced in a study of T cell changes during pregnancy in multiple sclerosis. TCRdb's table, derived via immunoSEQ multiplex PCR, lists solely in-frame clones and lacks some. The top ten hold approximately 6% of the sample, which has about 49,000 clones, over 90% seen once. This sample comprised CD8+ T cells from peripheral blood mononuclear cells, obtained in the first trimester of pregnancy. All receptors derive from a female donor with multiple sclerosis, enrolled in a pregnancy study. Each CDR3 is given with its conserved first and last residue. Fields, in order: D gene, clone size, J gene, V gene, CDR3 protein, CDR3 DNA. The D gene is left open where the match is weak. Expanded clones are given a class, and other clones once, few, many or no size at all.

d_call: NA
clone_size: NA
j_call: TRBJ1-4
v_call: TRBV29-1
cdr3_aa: CSAYSEKLFF
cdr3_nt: TGCAGCGCATACAGCGAAAAACTGTTTTTT

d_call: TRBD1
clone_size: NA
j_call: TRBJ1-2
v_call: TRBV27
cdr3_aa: CASSFSWTGVRPDGYTF
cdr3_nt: TGTGCCAGCAGTTTTTCTTGGACAGGCGTCCGCCCTGATGGCTACACCTTC

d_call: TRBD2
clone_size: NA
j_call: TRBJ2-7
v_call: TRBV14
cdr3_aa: CASSLTGGSLLWEQYF
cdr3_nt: TGTGCCAGCAGTTTAACCGGCGGGAGCCTGCTTTGGGAGCAGTACTTC

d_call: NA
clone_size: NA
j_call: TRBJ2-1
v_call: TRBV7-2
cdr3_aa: CASESYNEQFF
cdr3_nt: TGTGCCAGCGAGTCCTACAATGAGCAGTTCTTC

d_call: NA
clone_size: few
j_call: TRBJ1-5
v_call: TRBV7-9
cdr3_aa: CASSLGTGSYQPQHF
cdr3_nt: TGTGCCAGCAGCTTAGGTACAGGGTCTTATCAGCCCCAGCATTTT

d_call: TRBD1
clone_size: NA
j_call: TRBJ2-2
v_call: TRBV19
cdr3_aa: CASTSMGTGVGELFF
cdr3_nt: TGTGCCAGTACCTCCATGGGGACAGGGGTTGGGGAGCTGTTTTTT

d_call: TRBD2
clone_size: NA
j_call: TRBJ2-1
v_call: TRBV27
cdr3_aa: CASSPHLLAGGLPWYNEQFF
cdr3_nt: TGTGCCAGCAGTCCCCACTTACTAGCGGGAGGCCTCCCGTGGTACAATGAGCAGTTCTTC

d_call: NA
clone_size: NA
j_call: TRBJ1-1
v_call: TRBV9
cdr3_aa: CASSVGGGDEAFF
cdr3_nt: TGTGCCAGCAGCGTAGGGGGGGGCGATGAAGCTTTCTTT

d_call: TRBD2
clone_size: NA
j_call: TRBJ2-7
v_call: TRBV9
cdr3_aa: CASSFSGRAEEQYF
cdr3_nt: TGTGCCAGCAGCTTTAGCGGGAGGGCCGAAGAGCAGTACTTC

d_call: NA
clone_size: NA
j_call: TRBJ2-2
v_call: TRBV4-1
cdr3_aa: CASSSSPGTSTGELFF
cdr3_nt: TGCGCCAGCAGCTCCTCTCCCGGGACTTCTACCGGGGAGCTGTTTTTT

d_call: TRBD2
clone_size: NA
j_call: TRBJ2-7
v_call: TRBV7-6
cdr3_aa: CASSGGEGPYEQYF
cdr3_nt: TGTGCCAGCAGCGGTGGGGAGGGCCCCTACGAGCAGTACTTC

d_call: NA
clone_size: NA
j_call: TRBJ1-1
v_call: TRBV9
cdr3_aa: CASSVAVNTEAFF
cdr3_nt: TGTGCCAGCAGCGTAGCTGTGAACACTGAAGCTTTCTTT

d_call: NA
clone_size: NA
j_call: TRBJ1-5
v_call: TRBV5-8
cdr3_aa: CASSLADVKGQPQHF
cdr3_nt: TGTGCCAGCAGCTTGGCCGACGTCAAGGGGCAGCCCCAGCATTTT

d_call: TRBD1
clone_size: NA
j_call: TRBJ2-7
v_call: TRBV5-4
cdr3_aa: CASSPRDRSSYEQYF
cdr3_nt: TGTGCCAGCAGCCCCCGGGACAGGAGCTCCTACGAGCAGTACTTC

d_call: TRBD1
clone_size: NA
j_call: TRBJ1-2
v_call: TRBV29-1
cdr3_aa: CSVDDRGINYGYTF
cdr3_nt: TGCAGCGTTGATGACAGGGGTATTAACTATGGCTACACCTTC

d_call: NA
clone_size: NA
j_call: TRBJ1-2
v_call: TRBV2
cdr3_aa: CANSNAQWGVDGYTF
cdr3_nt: TGTGCCAACAGTAATGCCCAATGGGGGGTGGATGGCTACACCTTC

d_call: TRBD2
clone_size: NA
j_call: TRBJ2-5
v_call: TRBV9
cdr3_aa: CASSGGGRQETQYF
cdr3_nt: TGTGCCAGCAGCGGGGGCGGGAGACAAGAGACCCAGTACTTC

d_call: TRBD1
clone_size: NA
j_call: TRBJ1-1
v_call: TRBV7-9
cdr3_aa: CASSLTGANTEAFF
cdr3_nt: TGTGCCAGCAGCCTCACAGGGGCTAACACTGAAGCTTTCTTT

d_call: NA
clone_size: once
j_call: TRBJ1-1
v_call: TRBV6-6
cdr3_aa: CASSIQGEAFF
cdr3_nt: TGTGCCAGCAGTATACAGGGTGAAGCTTTCTTT

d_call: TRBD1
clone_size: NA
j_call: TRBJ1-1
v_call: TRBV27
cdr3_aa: CASTTRGTGAEAFF
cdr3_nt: TGTGCCAGCACCACGAGGGGGACAGGGGCTGAAGCTTTCTTT